Listed below are T cell receptor beta chains from one sample, sequenced in a study of T cell responses to AZD1222 COVID-19 vaccine. Method: immunoSEQ multiplex PCR; TCRdb's copy keeps in-frame clones and lacks some. The repertoire consists of around 180,000 clones, with around 94% occurring once and the leading ten covering roughly 1.7%. Sequencing was performed on peripheral blood, taken 28 days after the second AZD1222 dose. All receptors derive from an adult who received the AZD1222 COVID-19 vaccine. The CDR3 runs from the conserved cysteine through the conserved F or W. Each record gives: D gene, J gene, clone size, V gene, CDR3 protein, CDR3 DNA. D genes are given only for firm matches. Clone size appears in some rows only: once, few, many, or a class for an expanded clone.

TRBD1	TRBJ1-5	once	TRBV2	CASGRQGLVQPQHF	TGTGCCAGTGGGAGACAGGGTTTGGTGCAGCCCCAGCATTTT
.	TRBJ1-2	.	TRBV19	CASGAGRHYGYTF	TGTGCCAGTGGAGCCGGGAGGCACTATGGCTACACCTTC
.	TRBJ1-3	.	TRBV19	CASSIGTVKRVHSGNTIYF	TGTGCCAGTAGTATCGGAACCGTAAAGAGGGTTCATTCTGGAAACACCATATATTTT
TRBD1	TRBJ2-4	.	TRBV29-1	CSVKGARTNIQYF	TGCAGCGTTAAGGGGGCGAGAACAAACATTCAGTACTTC
TRBD1	TRBJ2-4	.	TRBV19	CASSIRRQGLAKNIQYF	TGTGCCAGTAGTATAAGGAGACAGGGATTAGCCAAAAACATTCAGTACTTC
.	TRBJ2-7	once	TRBV6-5	CASRRWGAGNEQYF	TGTGCCAGCAGGAGGTGGGGAGCAGGGAACGAGCAGTACTTC
.	TRBJ2-3	.	TRBV19	CASSRPDDSTDTQYF	TGTGCCAGTAGTCGACCTGACGATAGCACAGATACGCAGTATTTT
.	TRBJ2-3	.	TRBV10-2	CASSESRGFGTDTQYF	TGCGCCAGCAGTGAGTCACGGGGGTTCGGCACAGATACGCAGTATTTT
.	TRBJ2-2	once	TRBV11-3	CASSLDGGRRGRTGELFF	TGTGCCAGCAGCTTAGATGGGGGGCGCAGGGGGAGGACCGGGGAGCTGTTTTTT
TRBD1	TRBJ1-5	.	TRBV5-1	CASSLSNFNRGLGYQPQHF	TGCGCCAGCAGCTTGAGTAATTTCAACAGGGGGCTAGGGTATCAGCCCCAGCATTTT
.	TRBJ2-7	.	TRBV4-1	CASSQEVALSRRDEQYF	TGCGCCAGCAGCCAAGAGGTTGCCTTGTCGAGGCGGGACGAGCAGTACTTC
TRBD1	TRBJ1-6	.	TRBV6-5	CASGTVDNSPLHF	TGTGCCAGCGGGACAGTTGATAATTCACCCCTCCACTTT
.	TRBJ1-4	.	TRBV2	CASSELREAGEKLFF	TGTGCCAGCAGTGAACTCCGGGAGGCTGGGGAAAAACTGTTTTTT
TRBD2	TRBJ2-7	.	TRBV15	CATSRDRPSGVNEQYF	TGTGCCACCAGCAGAGATCGTCCTAGCGGGGTTAACGAGCAGTACTTC
.	TRBJ1-1	.	TRBV20-1	CSASGHTEAFF	TGCAGTGCTAGCGGGCACACTGAAGCTTTCTTT
.	TRBJ1-2	.	TRBV7-9	CASSPRRGDGYTF	TGTGCCAGCAGCCCACGCCGCGGGGATGGCTACACCTTC
.	TRBJ2-6	.	TRBV3-1/TRBV3-2	CASSQARLAGAGFGANVLTF	TGTGCCAGCAGCCAAGCCCGACTGGCGGGGGCCGGTTTTGGGGCCAACGTCCTGACTTTC
TRBD1	TRBJ1-1	few	TRBV6-5	CASSYSTGMNTEAFF	TGTGCCAGCAGTTACTCGACAGGGATGAACACTGAAGCTTTCTTT
.	TRBJ2-5	.	TRBV11-2	CASSLFRYHPETQYF	TGTGCCAGCAGCTTGTTTCGGTACCACCCGGAGACCCAGTACTTC
.	TRBJ1-2	.	TRBV7-9	CASSLQGLYGYTF	TGTGCCAGCAGCTTACAGGGGCTCTATGGCTACACCTTC
.	TRBJ1-6	.	TRBV3-1/TRBV3-2	CASSQGPPGPPKPLHF	TGTGCCAGCAGCCAAGGTCCCCCGGGGCCACCTAAGCCCCTCCACTTT
TRBD2	TRBJ2-1	.	TRBV7-6	CASSLPRLAGGILYNEQFF	TGTGCCAGCAGCTTACCGCGACTAGCGGGGGGGATTCTTTACAATGAGCAGTTCTTC
.	TRBJ1-4	.	TRBV2	CASSENLRRGGEKLFF	TGTGCCAGCAGTGAAAATTTGCGAAGGGGAGGGGAAAAACTGTTTTTT
.	TRBJ1-1	.	TRBV5-6	CASSLGQAPNTEAFF	TGTGCCAGCAGCTTGGGACAGGCCCCGAACACTGAAGCTTTCTTT
.	TRBJ2-3	.	TRBV13	CASSFSIADTQYF	TGTGCCAGCAGCTTCTCGATTGCAGATACGCAGTATTTT
.	TRBJ2-1	few	TRBV5-8	CASSFSGLLYNEQFF	TGTGCCAGCAGCTTTAGCGGACTCTTATACAATGAGCAGTTCTTC
TRBD1	TRBJ2-1	.	TRBV7-9	CASSQMGQGSYNEQFF	TGTGCCAGCAGCCAAATGGGACAGGGGTCCTACAATGAGCAGTTCTTC
.	TRBJ2-3	.	TRBV10-3	CAISERGSRPSTDTQYF	TGTGCCATCAGTGAAAGGGGGTCTAGGCCTAGCACAGATACGCAGTATTTT
TRBD1	TRBJ2-3	.	TRBV2	CASSESRQGKDTQYF	TGTGCCAGCAGTGAATCGCGACAGGGGAAAGATACGCAGTATTTT
.	TRBJ1-1	.	TRBV12-3/TRBV12-4	CASSWGVSTEAFF	TGTGCCAGCAGTTGGGGGGTGAGCACTGAAGCTTTCTTT
.	TRBJ1-5	.	TRBV27	CASSLLGFSNQPQHF	TGTGCCAGCAGTTTACTTGGATTTAGCAATCAGCCCCAGCATTTT
.	TRBJ2-5	.	TRBV5-4	CASSPGNGGARARETQYF	TGTGCCAGCAGCCCTGGGAATGGGGGCGCGAGGGCGCGGGAGACCCAGTACTTC
TRBD2	TRBJ2-2	.	TRBV30	CAWSVQGLAGRGTGELFF	TGTGCCTGGAGTGTACAAGGACTAGCGGGACGGGGGACCGGGGAGCTGTTTTTT
TRBD1	TRBJ1-6	.	TRBV2	CASMVNRGNSPLHF	TGTGCCAGCATGGTAAACAGGGGGAATTCACCCCTCCACTTT
.	TRBJ1-1	.	TRBV9	CASSGGQTATEAFF	TGTGCCAGCAGCGGAGGACAGACGGCCACTGAAGCTTTCTTT
.	TRBJ1-4	.	TRBV4-1	CASSQDGSGAGNEKLFF	TGCGCCAGCAGCCAAGATGGTTCGGGGGCTGGTAATGAAAAACTGTTTTTT
.	TRBJ1-1	.	TRBV5-1	CASSLATENTEAFF	TGCGCCAGCAGCTTGGCAACAGAGAACACTGAAGCTTTCTTT
.	TRBJ1-4	.	TRBV5-5	CASSLNGRVGTNEKLFF	TGTGCCAGCAGCTTGAATGGCAGGGTTGGAACTAATGAAAAACTGTTTTTT
.	TRBJ2-7	.	TRBV10-3	CAISSSSGGYEQYF	TGTGCCATCAGCTCCTCATCAGGGGGGTACGAGCAGTACTTC
.	TRBJ2-2	.	TRBV7-9	CASSFFRQGRAGELFF	TGTGCCAGCAGCTTCTTTAGGCAAGGCCGGGCCGGGGAGCTGTTTTTT
TRBD1	TRBJ1-2	.	TRBV6-5	CASRTGDGYGYTF	TGTGCCAGCAGAACAGGGGATGGCTATGGCTACACCTTC
.	TRBJ2-5	.	TRBV7-9	CASSLERDLETQYF	TGTGCCAGCAGCTTGGAACGGGATTTGGAGACCCAGTACTTC